This TCR beta chain came from a study of molecular identifiers for immune sequencing clone quantification. General observations from the study: Effector cells had over 99% of their molecules in clones above 20 RNA copies, while naive cells had under 1%.

Germline V gives CDR1 SGHRS, CDR2 YFSETQ. This CDR3 has 15 residues. J lost 10 bases, V lost 2 bases, and 11 bases had no gene match. Preparation methods for the bulk TCR libraries were those previously described, with listed TCR primers. Via MiXCR, TCRdb re-called the PCR reads, giving one row per CDR3 protein. The data show about 510,000 distinct CDR3 sequences, with less than 30% seen just once and approximately 0.76% held by the top ten. This clonotype was counted between two and nine times. Its antigen is currently unknown. Sorting was used to obtain naive CD8 T cells (CD8+CD4-CCR7+CD45RA+). This rearrangement joins TRBV5-1 to TRBJ2-1; the match to TRBD1 covers 8 bases. The source material was naive CD8+ T cells from blood, with Jurkat cell RNA spiked in. Subset indicated: FACS-sorted CD8+CD4-CCR7+CD45RA+ naive T cells. The sequence came from a human donor in good health. Some libraries in this study had Jurkat cell RNA spiked in. CDR3 sequence reads: CASSFAGGDGREQFF. In DNA, the CDR3 is TGCGCCAGCAGCTTTGCAGGGGGCGATGGTCGCGAGCAGTTCTTC.